This TCR beta chain was identified in a study of blood T cells in healthy people across ages. General study results and limits: Per million T cells, TCR beta diversity dropped roughly linearly as age increased.

A J-beta primer mix and a sample-barcoded 5' primer were used in a second PCR of roughly 6 to 11 cycles. MiXCR was run by TCRdb on the 5' RACE reads, yielding one entry per CDR3 protein. Of more than 650,000 distinct CDR3 sequences in the sample, around 24% were seen once. On this clonotype itself: Its cognate antigen is unknown.

CDR1 and CDR2 (germline): SNHLY, FYNNEI. There are 12 residues in the CDR3. This sample was also put to use in a study of T cells of mothers and their children.

This TCR was sampled from a boy aged 5 to 17 in good health. The V and J genes are TRBV2 and TRBJ2-5; D might be TRBD2 (5 bases). The DNA end lines up better with TRBJ2-1; the J call may be wrong. Material: blood. As DNA, the CDR3 is TGTGCCAGCAGTTCGAGGGTGGATGAGCAGTTCTTC. Its protein is CASSSRVDEQFF.